These T cell receptor beta chains were read from a single sample in a study of T cells after yellow fever vaccination. TCRdb called the 5' RACE reads again in MiXCR, with one record for every CDR3 protein. The table lists about 300,000 distinct CDR3 sequences, about 10% of them singletons. This specimen consisted of CD4+ T cells sorted from PBMCs, obtained 5 days after the yellow fever booster vaccination. The receptors originated from a man between 18 and 35 years old who received the YFV17D yellow fever vaccine. CDR3s include the opening cysteine and the closing phenylalanine or tryptophan. A D gene is named only where the DNA matches it firmly. Clone sizes are given selectively: once, few, many, or a class where the clone is expanded.

V gene: TRBV5-1; clone size: -; D gene: TRBD1; J gene: TRBJ2-5; CDR3 protein: CASSSPGQGIQETQYF; CDR3 DNA: TGCGCCAGCAGCTCCCCGGGACAGGGGATCCAAGAGACCCAGTACTTC
V gene: TRBV20-1; clone size: many; D gene: -; J gene: TRBJ2-7; CDR3 protein: CSARGQGAYEQYF; CDR3 DNA: TGCAGTGCTAGGGGGCAAGGCGCCTACGAGCAGTACTTC
V gene: TRBV7-2; clone size: -; D gene: -; J gene: TRBJ1-5; CDR3 protein: CASSLRTAPPYSNQPQHF; CDR3 DNA: TGTGCCAGCAGCTTGCGGACAGCGCCGCCTTATAGCAATCAGCCCCAGCATTTT
V gene: TRBV5-6; clone size: -; D gene: TRBD1; J gene: TRBJ1-6; CDR3 protein: CASSQGTGMVNSPLHF; CDR3 DNA: TGTGCCAGCAGCCAAGGGACAGGGATGGTTAATTCACCCCTCCACTTT
V gene: TRBV2; clone size: few; D gene: -; J gene: TRBJ2-3; CDR3 protein: CASRRQDPLVDTQYF; CDR3 DNA: TGTGCCAGCAGACGACAGGACCCTCTGGTAGATACGCAGTATTTT
V gene: TRBV12-3/TRBV12-4; clone size: many; D gene: TRBD1; J gene: TRBJ1-5; CDR3 protein: CASSLRLGQGAEQPQHF; CDR3 DNA: TGTGCCAGCAGTTTAAGGCTGGGACAGGGGGCGGAACAGCCCCAGCATTTT
V gene: TRBV29-1; clone size: few; D gene: -; J gene: TRBJ1-5; CDR3 protein: CSVVISGGDQPQHF; CDR3 DNA: TGCAGCGTTGTTATCTCTGGGGGCGATCAGCCCCAGCATTTT
V gene: TRBV6-5; clone size: -; D gene: TRBD2; J gene: TRBJ2-5; CDR3 protein: CASSVAGGQETQYF; CDR3 DNA: TGTGCCAGCAGTGTAGCGGGGGGGCAAGAGACCCAGTACTTC
V gene: TRBV6-5; clone size: few; D gene: TRBD1; J gene: TRBJ1-3; CDR3 protein: CASSYSSQGAGNTIYF; CDR3 DNA: TGTGCCAGCAGTTACTCGTCCCAGGGGGCTGGAAACACCATATATTTT
V gene: TRBV10-2; clone size: -; D gene: -; J gene: TRBJ2-7; CDR3 protein: CASGKPGLTYEQYF; CDR3 DNA: TGCGCCAGCGGGAAGCCGGGACTTACCTACGAGCAGTACTTC
V gene: TRBV23-1; clone size: -; D gene: TRBD1; J gene: TRBJ1-6; CDR3 protein: CASSQAGQQVNSPLHF; CDR3 DNA: TGCGCCAGCAGTCAGGCGGGACAGCAGGTTAATTCACCCCTCCACTTT
V gene: TRBV6-1; clone size: few; D gene: -; J gene: TRBJ2-3; CDR3 protein: CASSLDVTSTTQYF; CDR3 DNA: TGTGCCAGCAGTTTAGATGTTACCTCCACTACGCAGTATTTT
V gene: TRBV19; clone size: few; D gene: TRBD1; J gene: TRBJ2-3; CDR3 protein: CASSADRVHTDTQYF; CDR3 DNA: TGTGCCAGTAGTGCGGACAGGGTCCACACAGATACGCAGTATTTT
V gene: TRBV5-1; clone size: many; D gene: TRBD1; J gene: TRBJ2-1; CDR3 protein: CASSLGRGQGATNEQFF; CDR3 DNA: TGCGCCAGCAGCTTGGGACGCGGACAGGGGGCTACCAATGAGCAGTTCTTC
V gene: TRBV18; clone size: -; D gene: -; J gene: TRBJ1-1; CDR3 protein: CASSPQGRYTEAFF; CDR3 DNA: TGTGCCAGCTCACCACAGGGACGGTACACTGAAGCTTTCTTT
V gene: TRBV11-1; clone size: few; D gene: TRBD1; J gene: TRBJ1-2; CDR3 protein: CASSPPTGNYGYTF; CDR3 DNA: TGTGCCAGCAGCCCACCGACAGGGAACTATGGCTACACCTTC
V gene: TRBV5-6; clone size: few; D gene: -; J gene: TRBJ1-2; CDR3 protein: CASSLSSRHRSFYGYTF; CDR3 DNA: TGTGCCAGCAGCTTGTCCAGCCGCCACCGATCGTTTTATGGCTACACCTTC
V gene: TRBV5-6; clone size: few; D gene: -; J gene: TRBJ2-5; CDR3 protein: CASSFLRGRDKRRETQYF; CDR3 DNA: TGTGCCAGCAGCTTCTTAAGGGGCCGGGACAAAAGGCGAGAGACCCAGTACTTC
V gene: TRBV29-1; clone size: many; D gene: TRBD1; J gene: TRBJ2-5; CDR3 protein: CSGLAPRQGVSETQYF; CDR3 DNA: TGCAGCGGTTTAGCCCCGAGACAGGGTGTTTCGGAGACCCAGTACTTC
V gene: TRBV18; clone size: -; D gene: TRBD1; J gene: TRBJ1-1; CDR3 protein: CASSPATGGEAFF; CDR3 DNA: TGTGCCAGCTCACCCGCGACAGGGGGTGAAGCTTTCTTT
V gene: TRBV24-1; clone size: -; D gene: TRBD2; J gene: TRBJ2-5; CDR3 protein: CATSDSASSGGKETQYF; CDR3 DNA: TGTGCCACCAGTGATTCTGCGTCTAGCGGGGGCAAGGAGACCCAGTACTTC
V gene: TRBV5-3; clone size: few; D gene: -; J gene: TRBJ2-7; CDR3 protein: CARSSQDTYEQYF; CDR3 DNA: TGTGCCAGAAGCTCCCAAGATACCTACGAGCAGTACTTC
V gene: TRBV5-1; clone size: many; D gene: -; J gene: TRBJ2-5; CDR3 protein: CASRRLEEGETQYF; CDR3 DNA: TGCGCCAGCAGGAGACTAGAAGAGGGAGAGACCCAGTACTTC
V gene: TRBV4-3; clone size: -; D gene: TRBD2; J gene: TRBJ2-2; CDR3 protein: CASSQGTSSNTGELFF; CDR3 DNA: TGCGCCAGCAGCCAGGGGACTAGCTCGAACACCGGGGAGCTGTTTTTT
V gene: TRBV20-1; clone size: few; D gene: -; J gene: TRBJ2-1; CDR3 protein: CSARRASRGGYVEQFF; CDR3 DNA: TGCAGTGCTAGACGCGCATCGAGGGGGGGCTACGTCGAGCAGTTCTTC
V gene: TRBV3-1; clone size: -; D gene: -; J gene: TRBJ2-2; CDR3 protein: CASSAGLVAGELFF; CDR3 DNA: TGTGCCAGCTCCGCCGGTCTAGTTGCCGGGGAGCTGTTTTTT
V gene: TRBV18; clone size: -; D gene: -; J gene: TRBJ2-3; CDR3 protein: CASSVVITDTQYF; CDR3 DNA: TGTGCCAGCTCCGTAGTAATCACAGATACGCAGTATTTT
V gene: TRBV20-1; clone size: few; D gene: TRBD1; J gene: TRBJ1-1; CDR3 protein: CSALGQAEVAFF; CDR3 DNA: TGCAGTGCTCTCGGACAGGCCGAAGTAGCTTTCTTT
V gene: TRBV4-1; clone size: few; D gene: -; J gene: TRBJ1-1; CDR3 protein: CASSQEEGGWTEAFF; CDR3 DNA: TGCGCCAGCAGCCAAGAAGAGGGGGGATGGACTGAAGCTTTCTTT
V gene: TRBV6-6; clone size: many; D gene: -; J gene: TRBJ2-3; CDR3 protein: CASSYWGERDTQYF; CDR3 DNA: TGTGCCAGCAGTTACTGGGGCGAGCGGGATACGCAGTATTTT
V gene: TRBV29-1; clone size: many; D gene: TRBD2; J gene: TRBJ2-5; CDR3 protein: CSVAGIAGGTSETQYF; CDR3 DNA: TGCAGCGTCGCTGGAATAGCGGGGGGCACTTCGGAGACCCAGTACTTC
V gene: TRBV7-2; clone size: many; D gene: -; J gene: TRBJ1-5; CDR3 protein: CASSFLDSQPQHF; CDR3 DNA: TGTGCCAGCAGCTTCTTGGACAGTCAGCCCCAGCATTTT
V gene: TRBV20-1; clone size: few; D gene: -; J gene: TRBJ2-1; CDR3 protein: CSAWESSYNEQFF; CDR3 DNA: TGCAGTGCGTGGGAGAGCTCCTACAATGAGCAGTTCTTC
V gene: TRBV7-9; clone size: few; D gene: -; J gene: TRBJ2-1; CDR3 protein: CASSLGTGLGVSSEQFF; CDR3 DNA: TGTGCCAGCAGCTTAGGCACAGGGTTGGGTGTTAGTAGTGAGCAGTTCTTC
V gene: TRBV2; clone size: -; D gene: -; J gene: TRBJ2-1; CDR3 protein: CASSEVRGNYNEQFF; CDR3 DNA: TGTGCCAGCAGTGAGGTCAGAGGGAACTACAATGAGCAGTTCTTC
V gene: TRBV7-9; clone size: many; D gene: TRBD1; J gene: TRBJ1-1; CDR3 protein: CASSSGGTEAFF; CDR3 DNA: TGTGCCAGCAGCTCAGGGGGGACTGAAGCTTTCTTT
V gene: TRBV3-1; clone size: few; D gene: TRBD1; J gene: TRBJ1-2; CDR3 protein: CASSQYDPGTGIYGYTF; CDR3 DNA: TGTGCCAGCAGCCAATACGATCCCGGGACAGGAATCTATGGCTACACCTTC
V gene: TRBV9; clone size: -; D gene: TRBD2; J gene: TRBJ2-3; CDR3 protein: CASSRGGITDTQYF; CDR3 DNA: TGTGCCAGCAGCCGGGGGGGCATCACAGATACGCAGTATTTT
V gene: TRBV12-3/TRBV12-4; clone size: -; D gene: -; J gene: TRBJ2-3; CDR3 protein: CASSLLLGTLGPDTQYF; CDR3 DNA: TGTGCCAGCAGTTTACTACTCGGGACCCTAGGGCCAGATACGCAGTATTTT
V gene: TRBV15; clone size: few; D gene: -; J gene: TRBJ1-6; CDR3 protein: CATSRSPNSPLHF; CDR3 DNA: TGTGCCACCAGCAGATCACCCAATTCACCCCTCCACTTT
V gene: TRBV6-6; clone size: few; D gene: TRBD2; J gene: TRBJ2-7; CDR3 protein: CASRNLAGDHEQYF; CDR3 DNA: TGTGCCAGCAGGAACCTAGCGGGGGACCACGAGCAGTACTTC
V gene: TRBV2; clone size: -; D gene: -; J gene: TRBJ2-1; CDR3 protein: CASSRDLNEQFF; CDR3 DNA: TGTGCCAGCAGCCGGGATCTCAATGAGCAGTTCTTC
V gene: TRBV6-2/TRBV6-3; clone size: many; D gene: TRBD1; J gene: TRBJ2-1; CDR3 protein: CAIGQANEQFF; CDR3 DNA: TGTGCCATCGGACAGGCCAATGAGCAGTTCTTC
V gene: TRBV28; clone size: -; D gene: -; J gene: TRBJ1-6; CDR3 protein: CASTRVGNSPLHF; CDR3 DNA: TGTGCCAGCACCAGGGTCGGGAATTCACCCCTCCACTTT